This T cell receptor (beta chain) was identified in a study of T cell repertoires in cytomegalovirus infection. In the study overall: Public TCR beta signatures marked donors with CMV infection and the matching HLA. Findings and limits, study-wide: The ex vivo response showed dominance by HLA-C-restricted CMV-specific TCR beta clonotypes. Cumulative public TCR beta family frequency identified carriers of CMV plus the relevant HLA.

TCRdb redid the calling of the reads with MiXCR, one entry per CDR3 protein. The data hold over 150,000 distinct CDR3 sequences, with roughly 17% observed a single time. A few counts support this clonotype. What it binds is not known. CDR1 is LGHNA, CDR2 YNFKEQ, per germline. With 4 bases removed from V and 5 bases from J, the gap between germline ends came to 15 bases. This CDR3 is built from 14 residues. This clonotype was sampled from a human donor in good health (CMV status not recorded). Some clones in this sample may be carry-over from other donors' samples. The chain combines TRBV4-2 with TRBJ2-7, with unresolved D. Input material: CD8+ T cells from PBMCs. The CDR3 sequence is CASSLRKSEDEQYF. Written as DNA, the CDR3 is TGTGCCAGCAGCCTACGGAAGTCGGAAGACGAGCAGTACTTC.